The 21 T cell receptor beta chains reported below all come from one sample, sequenced in a study of T cell changes during pregnancy in multiple sclerosis. Profiled with immunoSEQ multiplex PCR; TCRdb holds only in-frame clones, not every one. The sample includes more than 95,000 clones, 90% to 95% of them seen just once. The source material was peripheral blood, sampled after pregnancy. Receptors were obtained from a female donor with multiple sclerosis, enrolled in a pregnancy study.

CDR3 in amino acids: CASSQVAGEQYF. The CDR3, as DNA: TGCGCCAGCAGCCAAGTAGCGGGCGAGCAGTACTTC. The rearrangement joins TRBV4-1 to TRBJ2-7, with 7 bases that match TRBD2. Germline lookup yields CDR1 MGHRA and CDR2 YSYEKL. V dropped 1 base and J dropped 6; count of bases not matched to a gene: 0. This CDR3 has 12 residues.

Concerning this clone: One junction end does not reproduce the germline sequence, and a read error may be involved. The chain couples TRBV7-9 to TRBJ2-3; 8 bases agree with TRBD2. The CDR3 is 11 amino acids. From germline, CDR1 is SEHNR and CDR2 FQNEAQ (reference sequence). CDR3 sequence (DNA): TGTGCCAGCAGCTTAAATAGCGGGACTCTTTTT. Protein: CASSLNSGTLF.

This chain connects TRBV13 to TRBJ2-7; 7 nucleotides agree with TRBD2. Trimming took 5 bases from V and 5 from J; bases not matched to a gene: 6. Per germline, CDR1 PRHDT and CDR2 FYEKMQ (reference sequence). There are 13 residues in the CDR3. DNA for the CDR3: TGTGCCAGCAGCCCGGAGCGGGAAGACGAGCAGTACTTC. Amino acid sequence: CASSPEREDEQYF.

CDR3: CASRLGREQYF. The CDR3 DNA reads as TGTGCCAGCAGACTAGGGAGGGAGCAGTACTTC. This rearrangement joins TRBV11-2 to TRBJ2-7; tentative D call: TRBD2 (6 bases). The CDR3 runs to 11 residues. V was pared by 6 bases and J by 7 bases, with 10 bases between. From germline, CDR1 is SGHAT and CDR2 FQNNGV.

The V and J genes are TRBV27 and TRBJ1-1; D remains unclear. CDR3 length equals 11 residues. Germline V CDR1 and CDR2: MNHEY, SMNVEV (reference sequence). V lost 6 bases, J lost 7 bases, and 9 bases lay in between. The CDR3 DNA reads TGTGCCAGCAGATCAGGTGGTGAAGCTTTCTTT. Its protein product is CASRSGGEAFF.

This chain uses TRBV5-1 with TRBJ2-7, with 7 bases that match TRBD1. The germline CDR1 and CDR2 sequences are SGHRS and YFSETQ. Losses at the gene ends were 0 bases for V and 3 bases for J; bases not matched to a gene: 6. The CDR3 totals 15 residues. The CDR3, as DNA: TGCGCCAGCAGCTTGGGGGGGACAGCGGACTACGAGCAGTACTTC. Translated: CASSLGGTADYEQYF.

In this sample, this clone turned up once. This chain connects TRBV4-3 to TRBJ2-1; TRBD2 matches 8 bases. The V gene end was trimmed by 7 bases and the J gene end by 4 bases; junction bases not matched to a gene: 9. CDR1 is LGHNA, CDR2 YSLEER, per germline. This CDR3 is built from 15 residues. The DNA for the CDR3 is TGCGCCAGCAAATCCACTAGCGGAGATTACAATGAGCAGTTCTTC. It specifies CASKSTSGDYNEQFF.

V usage is TRBV19 and J usage is TRBJ1-3; 11 bases map to TRBD1. J gave up 0 bases and V 0 bases, and 4 bases lay outside the gene matches. From germline, CDR1 is LNHDA and CDR2 SQIVND (reference sequence). The CDR3 has 18 residues. CDR3 sequence reads: CASSIDGQGAFSGNTIYF. The CDR3 region has the DNA TGTGCCAGTAGTATAGATGGACAGGGGGCCTTCTCTGGAAACACCATATATTTT.

This sequence joins TRBV5-1 and TRBJ1-2; D might be TRBD1 (6 bases). V lost 0 bases, J lost 0 bases, and 6 bases lay in between. The CDR3 is 14 residues long. In germline, CDR1 is SGHRS, CDR2 YFSETQ. For the CDR3, the DNA is TGCGCCAGCAGCTTGGGACAGGCTAACTATGGCTACACCTTC. Its protein product is CASSLGQANYGYTF.

The rearrangement uses TRBV6-1 and TRBJ1-1; TRBD1 might be the D (5 bases). Germline CDR1 reads MNHNS; CDR2 reads SASEGT. With 5 bases removed from V and 8 bases from J, the gap between germline ends came to 15 bases. The CDR3 is 13 amino acids. CDR3 residues: CASSPGHLGEAFF. DNA of the CDR3: TGTGCCAGCAGTCCAGGACACCTGGGGGAAGCTTTCTTT.

The chain couples TRBV19 to TRBJ2-2; TRBD2 is a possible D gene (6 bases). Trimming left V 4 bases short and J 1 base short, with 16 bases between. This CDR3 region has 17 residues. CDR1 and CDR2 (germline): LNHDA, SQIVND (reference sequence). The CDR3 nucleotides are TGTGCCAGTAGTACGATTGGGGCGGAGGGGAACACCGGGGAGCTGTTTTTT. Translated: CASSTIGAEGNTGELFF.

CDR3 residues: CASSRLRGPNTGELFF. The CDR3 DNA reads as TGTGCCAGCAGCCGCCTTAGGGGGCCGAACACCGGGGAGCTGTTTTTT. The chain has TRBV11-2 and TRBJ2-2; 7 positions agree with TRBD1. Germline V gives CDR1 SGHAT, CDR2 FQNNGV. The V and J ends lost 5 bases and 0 bases, in that order; junction bases with no gene match: 6. CDR3 length: 16 residues.

The chain employs TRBV13 and TRBJ2-7; D might be TRBD2 (5 bases). This CDR3 has 15 amino acids. Trimming took 1 base from V and 7 from J, leaving 17 bases between them. CDR1 and CDR2 (germline): PRHDT, FYEKMQ (reference sequence). The CDR3 region has the DNA TGTGCCAGCAGCTTAGATAAGGCTTCGGCGGGTGAGCAGTACTTC. It specifies CASSLDKASAGEQYF.

For the CDR3, the DNA is TGTGCCACCAGCAGAGTGATCGGGACACCTGAAAAACTGTTTTTT. Protein sequence: CATSRVIGTPEKLFF. The chain employs TRBV15 and TRBJ1-4; D is perhaps TRBD1 (6 bases). There are 15 residues in the CDR3. Germline CDR1 LNHNV, CDR2 YYDKDF (reference sequence). The ends were cut back, 1 base at V and 7 bases at J, with 13 bases in the middle.

The gene calls are TRBV28 and TRBJ2-2, with 9 bases aligning to TRBD2. V shed 7 bases and J 7 bases; nucleotides not matched to a gene: 7. The CDR3 totals 14 residues. The germline V gene has CDR1 MDHEN and CDR2 SYDVKM. Here the CDR3 reads CASMGREGHGELFF. In DNA form, the CDR3 reads TGTGCCAGCATGGGGCGGGAGGGCCACGGGGAGCTGTTTTTT.

The chain joins TRBV30 to TRBJ1-2; 7 bases agree with TRBD1. After removal of 2 bases from V and 6 bases from J, the junction contained 6 bases not matched to a gene. The germline V gene encodes CDR1 GTSNPN and CDR2 SVGIG (reference sequence). This CDR3 spans 13 amino acids. The CDR3 sequence: CAWSKGAGDGYTF. CDR3 coding DNA: TGTGCCTGGAGTAAGGGGGCAGGGGATGGCTACACCTTC.

The rearrangement links TRBV5-1 to TRBJ1-5, with TRBD1 matching 9 bases. The germline gives CDR1 SGHRS, CDR2 YFSETQ. There are 16 residues in the CDR3. V gave up 1 base and J gave up 7 bases; unmatched junction bases: 9. CDR3 nucleotides: TGCGCCAGCAGCTTGTTAGGTACAGGGGGCGGACAGCCCCAGCATTTT. It codes for CASSLLGTGGGQPQHF.

The chain employs TRBV28 and TRBJ2-2, with 7 positions matching TRBD1. CDR3 size: 15 residues. Per the germline V gene, CDR1 is MDHEN and CDR2 is SYDVKM. J lost 0 bases, V lost 7 bases, and 5 bases had no gene match. This chain's CDR3 is CASNPGTANTGELFF. In nucleotides, the CDR3 is TGTGCCAGCAACCCCGGGACAGCGAACACCGGGGAGCTGTTTTTT.

The chain has TRBV27 and TRBJ2-7; 9 bases match TRBD2. The CDR3 is made up of 16 amino acids. Germline CDR1 is MNHEY and CDR2 is SMNVEV (reference sequence). V lost 6 bases to trimming and J lost 4 bases; unmatched junction nucleotides: 13. Here the CDR3 reads CASSFRWVAGVYEQYF. Here the CDR3 DNA reads TGTGCCAGCAGCTTCCGATGGGTAGCGGGAGTGTACGAGCAGTACTTC.

The V gene is TRBV19, the J gene TRBJ1-5, with 8 bases fitting TRBD1. The CDR3 consists of 15 residues. V dropped 3 bases and J dropped 9; count of bases not matched to a gene: 10. Germline V lookup: CDR1 LNHDA, CDR2 SQIVND (reference sequence). Here the CDR3 reads CASSMPGQAFSPQHF. Here the CDR3 DNA reads TGTGCCAGTAGTATGCCGGGACAGGCATTTTCGCCCCAGCATTTT.

The chain combines TRBV7-6 with TRBJ2-1; 9 nucleotides match TRBD1. Germline CDR1 is SGHVS and CDR2 is FNYEAQ. Trimming removed 1 base from V and 5 bases from J; junction bases left unmatched: 3. The CDR3 consists of 15 residues. CDR3 DNA: TGTGCCAGCAGCTTAGGGGGACAGGGAAACAATGAGCAGTTCTTC. It specifies CASSLGGQGNNEQFF.